These 26 T cell receptor beta chains came from one sample sequenced in a study of vaccination and CD4 T cells after COVID-19 (dated by TCRdb to between 2021 and 2023). Their specific antigens are unknown. Library creation used PCR. The listed sequencing device is Illumina iSeq 100. DNA from cultured CD4+ T cells underwent TCR sequencing with the Oncomine TCR Beta short-read assay at the Johns Hopkins FTIC core. TCRdb redid the processing of the public reads, applying fastp at Q25 and MiXCR, and retained in-frame beta chains. One record per CDR3 amino acid sequence lists the most common genes and DNA. In this sample the table shows roughly 18,000 distinct CDR3 sequences, 40% to 50% of which occur a single time. 7.2% of the sample lies in the top ten. The treatment or condition label, as the study defines it: roughly 10-day PBMC culture with coronavirus spike peptide pools or control peptides (ViraFEST assay).

Sequenced here: CD4+ T cells from blood, cultured in vitro, sampled after SARS-CoV-2 vaccination. Every receptor here comes from a human donor who had recovered from COVID-19.

This sequence joins TRBV6-2 or TRBV6-3 and TRBJ1-5; 7 bases align to TRBD1. CDR1 MNHEY and CDR2 SVGEGT come from the germline V gene. The CDR3 extends over 16 amino acids. V shed 7 bases, J shed 5 bases, and the junction held 14 bases outside the gene matches. The CDR3 sequence is CASTKPGGSIDQPQHF. CDR3 nucleotide sequence: TGTGCCAGCACTAAGCCAGGGGGTTCTATAGATCAGCCCCAGCATTTT.

The chain links TRBV27 to TRBJ2-7; TRBD2 matches 10 bases. This CDR3 is built from 18 residues. Germline values: CDR1 MNHEY, CDR2 SMNVEV (reference sequence). V lost 1 base and J lost 3; bases outside the gene matches: 12. The CDR3 loop is CASSLYAQLAGWSYEQYF. In nucleotides, the CDR3 is TGTGCCAGCAGTTTATATGCTCAACTAGCGGGGTGGAGCTACGAGCAGTACTTC.

The table lists this clonotype with a few counts. The CDR3, as DNA: TGTGCCAGTAGTATGGCCAGTCGACTTGGCTACACCTTC. As protein: CASSMASRLGYTF. The chain is built from TRBV19 and TRBJ1-2, with no clear D. V lost 3 bases, J lost 7 bases, and 12 bases lay in between. The length of the CDR3 is 13 residues. CDR1 LNHDA and CDR2 SQIVND come from the germline V gene (reference sequence).

V usage is TRBV20-1 and J usage is TRBJ1-1; a weak D match, TRBD1 (5 bases). The germline gives CDR1 DFQATT, CDR2 SNEGSKA (reference sequence). The CDR3 runs to 14 residues. With 3 bases removed from V and 6 bases from J, the gap between germline ends came to 17 bases. The CDR3 region is CSASFRASRAEAFF. CDR3 nucleotide sequence: TGCAGTGCTAGTTTTAGGGCCTCCAGGGCTGAAGCTTTCTTT.

The chain recombines TRBV6-5 with TRBJ1-5, with 7 bases fitting TRBD1. V lost 0 bases, J lost 11 bases, and 7 bases stayed unmatched. This CDR3 has 14 residues. Germline values: CDR1 MNHEY, CDR2 SVGAGI. CDR3 sequence: CASSYSEGATAQHF. CDR3 nucleotide sequence: TGTGCCAGCAGTTACTCCGAGGGGGCTACGGCCCAGCATTTT.

This chain connects TRBV20-1 to TRBJ2-3; 10 positions agree with TRBD2. CDR1 DFQATT and CDR2 SNEGSKA come from the germline V gene (reference sequence). CDR3 size: 14 residues. The V and J ends lost 1 base and 9 bases, in that order; junction bases with no gene match: 7. The CDR3 DNA sequence: TGCAGTGCTAGAGGACTAGCGGGTCGGATCACGCAGTATTTT. As protein: CSARGLAGRITQYF.

V and J are TRBV14 and TRBJ1-1, with D perhaps matching TRBD1 (5 bases). The CDR3 covers 15 residues. The ends were cut back, 4 bases at V and 7 bases at J, with 19 bases in the middle. Looked up from germline, CDR1 is SGHDN and CDR2 is FVKESK. The CDR3 DNA reads TGTGCCAGCAGCCCAGTCTCGGGCAGGGCACGTGAAGCTTTCTTT. This gives the protein CASSPVSGRAREAFF.

This rearrangement joins TRBV20-1 to TRBJ2-1, with TRBD2 matching over 8 bases. CDR3 length equals 15 residues. Germline V CDR1 and CDR2: DFQATT, SNEGSKA (reference sequence). With 6 bases clipped from V and 1 base from J, the junction kept 8 bases outside the gene matches. CDR3 DNA sequence: TGCAGTGCCGGACCTAGCGGGCGATCCTACAATGAGCAGTTCTTC. Its translation: CSAGPSGRSYNEQFF.

The V call is TRBV9, the J call TRBJ2-1; 7 bases are shared with TRBD2. The CDR3 consists of 14 residues. V lost 2 bases to trimming and J lost 5 bases; unmatched junction nucleotides: 4. Germline CDR1 reads SGDLS; CDR2 reads YYNGEE. The CDR3 DNA reads TGTGCCAGCAGCGTCCGACTAGCTAACAATGAGCAGTTCTTC. It specifies CASSVRLANNEQFF.

This clonotype was picked up a small number of times. The gene calls are TRBV6-1 and TRBJ1-2; 9 bases map to TRBD1. V trimming: 6 bases; J trimming: 4 bases; junction bases outside the gene matches: 12. The CDR3 runs 16 residues. CDR1 and CDR2 (germline): MNHNS, SASEGT. As DNA, the CDR3 is TGTGCCAGCAGACTAACTGACCGGGACAGGGCCTATGGCTACACCTTC. Protein: CASRLTDRDRAYGYTF.

This clonotype was counted a few times. The V call is TRBV30, the J call TRBJ1-1; TRBD1 is a possible D gene (5 bases). Trimming removed 3 bases at V and 3 bases at J, with 11 bases between. CDR1 GTSNPN and CDR2 SVGIG come from the germline V gene (reference sequence). CDR3 length equals 13 residues. The CDR3 region has the DNA TGTGCCTGGAGGGTCCGGGGCGACACTGAAGCTTTCTTT. Translating it yields CAWRVRGDTEAFF.

The table lists this clonotype with a few counts. J is TRBJ2-7 and V is TRBV11-2; 9 nucleotides agree with TRBD1. V lost 5 bases to trimming and J lost 6 bases; unmatched junction nucleotides: 11. The CDR3 extends over 15 amino acids. Germline V gene data show CDR1 as SGHAT and CDR2 as FQNNGV. CDR3 DNA sequence: TGTGCCAGCAGCCCGCAGCCGGGACAGGGTGGCGAGCAGTACTTC. Amino acid sequence: CASSPQPGQGGEQYF.

V is TRBV10-3 and J is TRBJ2-7, with D possibly being TRBD1 (5 bases). Germline lookup yields CDR1 ENHRY and CDR2 SYGVKD. Trimming shortened V by 2 bases and J by 2 bases, and 7 bases separated the two germline ends. The CDR3 runs to 13 residues. The DNA of the CDR3 is TGTGCCATCAGTGAGACAGGAACCTACGAGCAGTACTTC. Protein sequence: CAISETGTYEQYF.

This chain uses TRBV2 with TRBJ2-1; tentatively, D is TRBD2 (5 bases). With 7 bases removed from V and 0 bases from J, the gap between germline ends came to 7 bases. Germline V gene sequence: CDR1 SNHLY, CDR2 FYNNEI. The CDR3 is made up of 13 amino acids. The CDR3, as DNA: TGTGCCAGCAACGGGATCTCCTACAATGAGCAGTTCTTC. Protein product: CASNGISYNEQFF.

The chain carries TRBV7-9 and TRBJ2-3; D remains unclear. The CDR3 length is 13 residues. Trimming stripped 3 bases from V and 4 bases from J, with 8 bases between. Germline V lookup: CDR1 SEHNR, CDR2 FQNEAQ (reference sequence). The CDR3 nucleotides are TGTGCCAGCAGCTTGCAGTCGCCAGATACGCAGTATTTT. This sequence encodes CASSLQSPDTQYF.

This clonotype occurred a few times. The chain is built from TRBV6-1 and TRBJ2-1; D not certain. V was clipped by 6 bases and J by 6 bases, with 15 bases between them. This CDR3 comprises 14 residues. Germline V lookup: CDR1 MNHNS, CDR2 SASEGT. This chain's CDR3 is CASRQDPTGNEQFF. The CDR3 DNA follows: TGTGCCAGCAGGCAGGACCCGACGGGCAATGAGCAGTTCTTC.

The chain has TRBV28 and TRBJ2-7; D gene unclear. This CDR3 is built from 14 residues. CDR1 is MDHEN and CDR2 is SYDVKM in the germline V gene. Between the trimmed V and J ends, which lost 1 base and 3 bases, there was a span of 10 bases. The CDR3 reads CASSLFPRYYEQYF. CDR3 coding DNA: TGTGCCAGCAGTTTATTCCCTCGATACTACGAGCAGTACTTC. Full variable domain (outside the CDR3, taken from reference TRBV28 and TRBJ2-7): DVKVTQSSRYLVKRTGEKVFLECVQDMDHENMFWYRQDPGLGLRLIYFSYDVKMKEKGDIPEGYSVSREKKERFSLILESASTNQTSMYLCASSLFPRYYEQYFGPGTRLTVT.

The gene calls are TRBV20-1 and TRBJ1-4; D possibly corresponds to TRBD1 (5 bases). The CDR3 length is 15 residues. Looked up from germline, CDR1 is DFQATT and CDR2 is SNEGSKA (reference sequence). V lost 2 bases to trimming and J lost 3 bases, with 13 bases between them. The CDR3 reads CSARSPGGPNEKLFF. The CDR3 coding sequence is TGCAGTGCTAGAAGTCCGGGGGGACCTAATGAAAAACTGTTTTTT.

The chain carries TRBV4-2 and TRBJ1-5; TRBD1 is a possible D gene (5 bases). This CDR3 spans 15 amino acids. Deletions cut 2 bases from V and 6 bases from J, with 14 bases between. The germline gives CDR1 LGHNA, CDR2 YNFKEQ. The CDR3 nucleotides are TGTGCCAGCAGCCAATACTCCTCGGGGGGTCAGCCCCAGCATTTT. Encoded protein: CASSQYSSGGQPQHF.

This sequence joins TRBV27 and TRBJ2-7; D is possibly TRBD1 (5 bases). The V end was cut by 2 bases, the J end by 0 bases, with 8 bases between. Germline V gives CDR1 MNHEY, CDR2 SMNVEV (reference sequence). The length of the CDR3 is 14 residues. The CDR3 DNA reads as TGTGCCAGCAGTTTAAGACAGAGCTCCTACGAGCAGTACTTC. Its translation is CASSLRQSSYEQYF.

The rearrangement joins TRBV7-2 to TRBJ2-1; no reliable D call. CDR3 length equals 12 residues. The V end was cut by 3 bases, the J end by 14 bases, with 14 bases between. Germline CDR1 is SGHTA and CDR2 is FQGNSA. As DNA, the CDR3 is TGTGCCAGCAGCTTGGAAGTAGGTTCAGAGTTCTTC. Its translation is CASSLEVGSEFF. Drawing the rest from reference TRBV7-2 and TRBJ2-1, the complete variable domain is GAGVSQSPSNKVTEKGKDVELRCDPISGHTALYWYRQSLGQGLEFLIYFQGNSAPDKSGLPSDRFSAERTGGSVSTLTIQRTQQEDSAVYLCASSLEVGSEFFGPGTRLTVL.

The chain has TRBV11-3 and TRBJ2-2, with 10 nucleotides matching TRBD2. There are 17 residues in the CDR3. In germline, CDR1 is SGHNT, CDR2 YENEEA. After removal of 1 base from V and 3 bases from J, the junction contained 5 bases not matched to a gene. CDR3 in DNA: TGTGCCAGCAGCTTAGCTATAGCGGGGGGAGACACCGGGGAGCTGTTTTTT. It codes for CASSLAIAGGDTGELFF.

This clonotype was recorded only once. This rearrangement joins TRBV6-2 or TRBV6-3 to TRBJ2-1; 14 bases line up with TRBD2. V was pared by 5 bases and J by 7 bases, with 7 bases of the junction left unmatched. The CDR3 consists of 16 residues. From germline, CDR1 is MNHEY and CDR2 SVGEGT. CDR3: CASSLRLAGGSNEQFF. CDR3 DNA: TGTGCCAGCAGTCTACGACTAGCGGGGGGGAGTAATGAGCAGTTCTTC.

The CDR3 sequence: CASRPRGRHGYTF. The CDR3 nucleotides read TGTGCCAGCAGACCTCGGGGGCGGCATGGCTACACCTTC. V and J are TRBV6-1 and TRBJ1-2; D perhaps matches TRBD1 (6 bases). Germline-derived CDR1 and CDR2 are MNHNS and SASEGT. The CDR3 runs to 13 residues. V lost 6 bases and J lost 6, with 14 bases in between.

The J gene is TRBJ2-7, the V gene TRBV28; no firm D call. The CDR3 contains 15 residues. Trimming removed 3 bases at V and 2 bases at J, with 14 bases between. CDR1 and CDR2 (germline): MDHEN, SYDVKM. The CDR3 coding sequence is TGTGCCAGCAGTTTCTTGGACCGGCAGACCTACGAGCAGTACTTC. Protein product: CASSFLDRQTYEQYF.

This clonotype was observed a single time. The chain joins TRBV28 to TRBJ2-1, with D uncertain. CDR3 length: 12 amino acids. Trimming removed 10 bases at V and 8 bases at J, with 15 bases between. CDR1 and CDR2 (germline): MDHEN, SYDVKM. In DNA form, the CDR3 reads TGTGCCACCCGCCCGAACCCCTATGAGCAGTTCTTC. It encodes CATRPNPYEQFF.